In this sample, the clone carrying this T cell receptor beta chain turned up many times. The target antigen is unknown. The data were obtained in a study of T cells in Graves' hyperthyroidism and ophthalmopathy. Germline values: CDR1 MNHEY, CDR2 SMNVEV (reference sequence). Trimming stripped 4 bases from V and 1 base from J, with 11 bases between. The CDR3 loop spans 15 amino acids. Using RNA transcripts as the source, TCR beta CDR3 regions were amplified. Using the HTBI primer set, a first-round RT-PCR was run on the TCR CDR3. Each CDR3 protein is one row after TCRdb ran MiXCR on the multiplex PCR reads. Among approximately 600,000 distinct CDR3 sequences listed, 12% to 15% were seen once. The study, taken as a whole, reports: Most expanded thyroid clonotypes above 0.001 also appeared in blood. The authors' 13 V-J model separated ophthalmopathy from stable hyperthyroidism.

This sample holds PBMCs from roughly 10 ml fresh peripheral blood. V gene TRBV27 combines with J gene TRBJ1-5; D uncertain. The sample was blood. The receptor was isolated from a woman between 18 and 30 years old with Graves' ophthalmopathy. For the CDR3, the DNA is TGTGCCAGCAGTTCCCTTCCCCCGAGCAATCAGCCCCAGCATTTT. This translates into CASSSLPPSNQPQHF.